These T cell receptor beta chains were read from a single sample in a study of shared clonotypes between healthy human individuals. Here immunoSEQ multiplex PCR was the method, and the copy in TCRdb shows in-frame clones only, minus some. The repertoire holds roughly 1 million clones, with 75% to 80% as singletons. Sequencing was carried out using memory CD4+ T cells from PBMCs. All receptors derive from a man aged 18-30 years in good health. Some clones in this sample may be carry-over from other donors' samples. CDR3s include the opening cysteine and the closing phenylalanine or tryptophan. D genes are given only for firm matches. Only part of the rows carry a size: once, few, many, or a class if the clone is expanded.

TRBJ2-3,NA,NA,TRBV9,CASSVGSQSGQGSTDTQYF,TGTGCCAGCAGCGTAGGCTCCCAGTCTGGGCAGGGTAGCACAGATACGCAGTATTTT
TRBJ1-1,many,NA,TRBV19,CASSIDGRAGTEAFF,TGTGCCAGTAGTATAGATGGAAGGGCAGGCACTGAAGCTTTCTTT
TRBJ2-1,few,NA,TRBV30,CAWSVGGGWNEQFF,TGTGCCTGGAGTGTCGGAGGGGGGTGGAATGAGCAGTTCTTC
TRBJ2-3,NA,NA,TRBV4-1,CASSHADTQYF,TGCGCCAGCAGCCACGCAGATACGCAGTATTTT
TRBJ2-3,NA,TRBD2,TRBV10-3,CAISGGTSYTDTQYF,TGTGCCATCAGTGGAGGGACTAGCTACACAGATACGCAGTATTTT
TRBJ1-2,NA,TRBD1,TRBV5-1,CASSLGGQSYGYTF,TGCGCCAGCAGCCTTGGGGGACAGTCCTATGGCTACACCTTC
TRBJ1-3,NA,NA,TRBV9,CASSVATSGNTIYF,TGTGCCAGCAGCGTAGCGACCTCTGGAAACACCATATATTTT
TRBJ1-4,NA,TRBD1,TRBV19,CASRGTGGTNEKLFF,TGTGCCAGTAGGGGGACAGGAGGGACTAATGAAAAACTGTTTTTT
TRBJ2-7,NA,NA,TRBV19,CASSRDRGSYEQYF,TGTGCCAGTAGTAGGGATCGGGGATCCTACGAGCAGTACTTC
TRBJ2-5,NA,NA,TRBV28,CASSPPGPQGYQETQYF,TGTGCCAGCAGTCCGCCTGGTCCCCAGGGGTACCAAGAGACCCAGTACTTC
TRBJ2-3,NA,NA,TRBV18,CASSPLLGESDTQYF,TGTGCCAGCTCACCCCTACTGGGAGAGTCAGATACGCAGTATTTT
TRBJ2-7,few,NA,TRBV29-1,CSVEPEGGGSYEQYF,TGCAGCGTCGAGCCCGAGGGGGGGGGCTCCTACGAGCAGTACTTC
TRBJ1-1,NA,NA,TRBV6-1,CASSEHSKVNTEAFF,TGTGCCAGCAGTGAACACAGCAAAGTGAACACTGAAGCTTTCTTT
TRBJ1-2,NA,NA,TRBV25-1,CASSEPGGGTNYGYTF,TGTGCCAGCAGTGAACCTGGAGGAGGGACCAACTATGGCTACACCTTC
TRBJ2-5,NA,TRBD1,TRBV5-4,CASSQGQYQETQYF,TGTGCCAGCAGCCAGGGACAGTACCAAGAGACCCAGTACTTC
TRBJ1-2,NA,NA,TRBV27,CASSFRGGGYGYTF,TGTGCCAGCAGTTTCCGGGGAGGCGGATATGGCTACACCTTC
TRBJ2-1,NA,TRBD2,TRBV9,CASSPAGTISYNEQFF,TGTGCCAGCAGCCCGGCTGGGACTATCTCCTACAATGAGCAGTTCTTC
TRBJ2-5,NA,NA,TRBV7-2,CASSLSFETQYF,TGTGCCAGCAGCTTATCTTTTGAGACCCAGTACTTC
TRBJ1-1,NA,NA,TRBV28,CASSSPTLNTEAFF,TGTGCCAGCAGTTCCCCGACCCTGAACACTGAAGCTTTCTTT
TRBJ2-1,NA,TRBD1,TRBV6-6,CASSSEYRGNEQFF,TGTGCCAGCAGTTCCGAATACAGGGGCAATGAGCAGTTCTTC
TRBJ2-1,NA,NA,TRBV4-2,CASSQDVLDNEQFF,TGTGCCAGCAGCCAAGATGTGTTGGACAATGAGCAGTTCTTC
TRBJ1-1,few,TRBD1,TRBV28,CASSSEFGVYRGLNAEAFF,TGTGCCAGCAGCTCTGAATTCGGGGTATACAGGGGGTTAAATGCTGAAGCTTTCTTT
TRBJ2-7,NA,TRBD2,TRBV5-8,CASSTGLAGDYEQYF,TGTGCCAGCAGCACAGGACTAGCGGGGGACTACGAGCAGTACTTC
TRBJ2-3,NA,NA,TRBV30,CAWSEGFLLDTQYF,TGTGCCTGGAGTGAGGGTTTCCTCCTAGATACGCAGTATTTT
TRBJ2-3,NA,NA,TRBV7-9,CASSLDRVSDTQYF,TGTGCCAGCAGCTTAGATCGGGTATCGGATACGCAGTATTTT
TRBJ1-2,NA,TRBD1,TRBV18,CASSDGQGGYGYTF,TGTGCCAGCTCGGACGGACAGGGCGGGTACGGCTACACCTTC
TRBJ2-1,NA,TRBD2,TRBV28,CASINSGSAYNEQFF,TGTGCCAGCATTAATAGCGGGAGCGCCTACAATGAGCAGTTCTTC
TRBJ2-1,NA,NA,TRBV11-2,CASSLGAGLNNEQFF,TGTGCCAGCAGCTTGGGAGCGGGCCTCAACAATGAGCAGTTCTTC
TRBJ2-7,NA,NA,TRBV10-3,CAIRGTGHVDEQYF,TGTGCCATCAGGGGGACGGGGCATGTGGACGAGCAGTACTTC
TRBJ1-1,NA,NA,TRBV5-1,CASSSNRKAFF,TGCGCCAGCAGCTCGAACAGGAAAGCTTTCTTT
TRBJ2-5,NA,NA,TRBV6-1,CASSEVGRPETQYF,TGTGCCAGCAGTGAAGTTGGCAGGCCCGAGACCCAGTACTTC